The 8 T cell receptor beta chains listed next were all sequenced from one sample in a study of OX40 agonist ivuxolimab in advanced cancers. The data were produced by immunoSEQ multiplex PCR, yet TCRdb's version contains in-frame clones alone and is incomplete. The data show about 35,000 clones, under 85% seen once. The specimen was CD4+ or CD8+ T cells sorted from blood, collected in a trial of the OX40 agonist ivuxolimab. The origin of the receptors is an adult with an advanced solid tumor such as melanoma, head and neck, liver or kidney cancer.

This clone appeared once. CDR3 protein: CASSLAVQRQYF. CDR3 DNA sequence: TGTGCCAGCAGCTTAGCGGTGCAGAGGCAGTATTTT. The chain links TRBV7-2 to TRBJ2-3; D not resolved. V lost 0 bases and J lost 11, with 9 bases in between. CDR3 length: 12 amino acids. Germline CDR1 SGHTA, CDR2 FQGNSA. Drawing the rest from reference TRBV7-2 and TRBJ2-3, the complete variable domain is GAGVSQSPSNKVTEKGKDVELRCDPISGHTALYWYRQSLGQGLEFLIYFQGNSAPDKSGLPSDRFSAERTGGSVSTLTIQRTQQEDSAVYLCASSLAVQRQYFGPGTRLTVL.

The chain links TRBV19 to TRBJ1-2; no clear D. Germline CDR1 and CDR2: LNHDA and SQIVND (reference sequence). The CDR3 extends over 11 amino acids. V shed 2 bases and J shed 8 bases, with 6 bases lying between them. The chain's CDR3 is CASSISMGYTF. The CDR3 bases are TGTGCCAGTAGTATATCGATGGGCTACACCTTC.

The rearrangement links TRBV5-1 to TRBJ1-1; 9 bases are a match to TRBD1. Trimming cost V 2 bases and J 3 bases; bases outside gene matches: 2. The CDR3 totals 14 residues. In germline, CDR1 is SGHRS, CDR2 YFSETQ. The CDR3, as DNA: TGCGCCAGCAGCTTACAGGGGGCAGACACTGAAGCTTTCTTT. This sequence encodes CASSLQGADTEAFF. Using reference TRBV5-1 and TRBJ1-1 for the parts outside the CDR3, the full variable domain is KAGVTQTPRYLIKTRGQQVTLSCSPISGHRSVSWYQQTPGQGLQFLFEYFSETQRNKGNFPGRFSGRQFSNSRSEMNVSTLELGDSALYLCASSLQGADTEAFFGQGTRLTVV.

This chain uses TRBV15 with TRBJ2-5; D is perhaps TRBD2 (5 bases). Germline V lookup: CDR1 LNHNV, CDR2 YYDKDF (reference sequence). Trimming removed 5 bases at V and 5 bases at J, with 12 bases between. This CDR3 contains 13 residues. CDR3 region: CATSYGVVETQYF. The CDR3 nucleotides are TGTGCCACCAGCTACGGGGTCGTCGAGACCCAGTACTTC. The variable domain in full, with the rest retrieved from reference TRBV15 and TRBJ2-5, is DAMVIQNPRYQVTQFGKPVTLSCSQTLNHNVMYWYQQKSSQAPKLLFHYYDKDFNNEADTPDNFQSRRPNTSFCFLDIRSPGLGDTAMYLCATSYGVVETQYFGPGTRLLVL.

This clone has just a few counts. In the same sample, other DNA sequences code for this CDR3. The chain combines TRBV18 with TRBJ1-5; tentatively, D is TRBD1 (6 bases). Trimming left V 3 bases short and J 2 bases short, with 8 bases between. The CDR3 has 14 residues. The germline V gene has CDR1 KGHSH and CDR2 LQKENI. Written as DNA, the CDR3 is TGTGCCAGCTCACCGGGGGGGCGCAATCAGCCCCAGCATTTT. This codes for CASSPGGRNQPQHF. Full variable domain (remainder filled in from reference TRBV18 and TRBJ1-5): NAGVMQNPRHLVRRRGQEARLRCSPMKGHSHVYWYRQLPEEGLKFMVYLQKENIIDESGMPKERFSAEFPKEGPSILRIQQVVRGDSAAYFCASSPGGRNQPQHFGDGTRLSIL.

The CDR3 loop reads CASSFQGMNTEAFF. For the CDR3, the DNA is TGCGCCAGCAGCTTTCAGGGGATGAACACTGAAGCTTTCTTT. This rearrangement joins TRBV5-1 to TRBJ1-1, with a weak D call TRBD1 (6 bases). Trimming left V 2 bases short and J 0 bases short, with 8 bases between. The V gene's germline CDR1 is SGHRS and CDR2 YFSETQ. This CDR3 is built from 14 residues.

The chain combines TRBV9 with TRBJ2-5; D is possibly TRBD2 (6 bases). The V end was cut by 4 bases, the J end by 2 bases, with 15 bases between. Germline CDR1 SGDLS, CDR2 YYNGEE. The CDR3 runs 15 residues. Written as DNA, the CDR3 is TGTGCCAGCAGCCCTGGGACTGTGGGGCAAGAGACCCAGTACTTC. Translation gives CASSPGTVGQETQYF.

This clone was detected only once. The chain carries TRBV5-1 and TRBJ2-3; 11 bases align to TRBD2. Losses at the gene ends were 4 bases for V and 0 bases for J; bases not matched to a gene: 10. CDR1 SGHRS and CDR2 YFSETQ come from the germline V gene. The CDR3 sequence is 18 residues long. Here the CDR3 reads CASSPRTSGPPSTDTQYF. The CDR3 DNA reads TGCGCCAGCAGCCCACGGACTAGCGGGCCTCCGAGCACAGATACGCAGTATTTT.